This record looks at one T cell receptor (beta chain) sequence and its context. This sample was included in a study of blood T cell repertoires in COVID-19. Some clones are missing from TCRdb's copy, which holds only in-frame ones; the method was immunoSEQ multiplex PCR. This table has roughly 150,000 clones, roughly 88% appearing once. Input material: PBMCs or T cells enriched from blood (not recorded which). The source is a man in his 70s who had been exposed to COVID-19.

The CDR3 sequence: CASSLGRDFYGYTF. The CDR3 DNA reads TGTGCCAGCAGCCTCGGGCGGGACTTCTATGGCTACACCTTC. The chain uses TRBV7-9 and TRBJ1-2; maybe TRBD1 (5 bases). This CDR3 comprises 14 residues. Trimming took 5 bases from V and 4 from J, leaving 14 bases between them. Germline V gene data show CDR1 as SEHNR and CDR2 as FQNEAQ (reference sequence).